The sequence of this T cell receptor beta chain was determined in a study of T cell changes during pregnancy in multiple sclerosis. The sample holds one count of this clone. Generated by immunoSEQ multiplex PCR, the TCRdb table keeps only in-frame clones and is missing some. The sample includes about 24,000 clones, around nine tenths of them seen just once. The CDR3 loop spans 15 amino acids. Germline V gene data show CDR1 as MDHEN and CDR2 as SYDVKM. V was cut by 4 bases and J by 2 bases, with 15 bases left in between. The clonotype originates from a female donor in good health, enrolled as a control in a pregnancy study. The starting material was CD4+ T cells from peripheral blood mononuclear cells, obtained in the second trimester of pregnancy. The gene calls are TRBV28 and TRBJ2-7; D unclear. CDR3 bases: TGTGCCAGCAGTTCTACGACTCCGCGGCCCTACGAGCAGTACTTC. It specifies CASSSTTPRPYEQYF.